The TCR beta chain described here comes from a study of T cells after posttransplantation cyclophosphamide. The study, taken as a whole, reports: TRB clonality was highly associated with recipient CMV seropositivity and reactivation. Skin or GI-infiltrating T cells shared few TRB sequences with blood. Later post-transplant blood repertoires were often dominated by donor CD8+ memory clones.

In the case of this clone: Antigen: not known.

Busulfan-fludarabine conditioning, marrow transplant, and cyclophosphamide on days +3 and +4 were administered. Deletions cut 8 bases from V and 2 bases from J, with 14 bases between. The CDR3 contains 14 residues. Germline lookup yields CDR1 SNHLY and CDR2 FYNNEI. This table comes from immunoSEQ multiplex PCR, and its TCRdb copy is limited to in-frame clones, with some not included. The data show over 9,000 clones, over 80% seen once. The input for sequencing was PBMCs, taken after allogeneic stem cell transplant with posttransplant cyclophosphamide. The rearrangement joins TRBV2 to TRBJ2-3; D is unresolved. The sequence derives from a female patient in her 30s who received an allogeneic stem cell transplant from an unrelated donor, was CMV-positive, and had no GVHD. These T cells may partly come from the graft donor. The DNA for the CDR3 is TGTGCCAGCGAGAGAGAGATGTCCACAGATACGCAGTATTTT. It codes for CASEREMSTDTQYF. Using reference TRBV2 and TRBJ2-3 for the parts outside the CDR3, the full variable domain is EPEVTQTPSHQVTQMGQEVILRCVPISNHLYFYWYRQILGQKVEFLVSFYNNEISEKSEIFDDQFSVERPDGSNFTLKIRSTKLEDSAMYFCASEREMSTDTQYFGPGTRLTVL.